Sequencing of this TCR beta chain was carried out in a study of shared clonotypes between healthy human individuals. Study-wide points: Although depth was large, rarefaction showed that sequencing of the sorted subsets was incomplete.

Cells designated naive CD8 were CD45RO-negative and were positively selected for CCR7, with terminally differentiated effector memory CD45RA+ cells excluded. For this clone: Antigen specificity is unknown.

V was cut by 4 bases and J by 5 bases, with 6 bases left in between. The germline gives CDR1 MGHDK, CDR2 SYGVNS. The CDR3 contains 11 residues. Repertoires were generated with immunoSEQ multiplex PCR, while TCRdb's copy carries only in-frame clones and drops some. The repertoire consists of over 2,000,000 clones, with around 93% occurring once and the leading ten covering about 1.7%. The sequenced sample was naive CD8+ T cells from PBMCs. The TCR comes from a man aged 18 to 29 in good health. Some clones in this sample may be carry-over from other donors' samples. The rearrangement uses TRBV25-1 and TRBJ2-7, with D hard to call. The CDR3 is CASSVGNEQYF. The CDR3 DNA follows: TGTGCCAGCAGTGTAGGAAACGAGCAGTACTTC.